The 18 T cell receptor beta chains listed next were all sequenced from one sample in a study of regulatory T cells in long-lasting Graves disease. Relying on iRepertoire HTBI primers and Arm-PCR of CDR3 regions, the team built TCR beta libraries. TCRdb reprocessed the multiplex PCR reads via MiXCR and lists one record per CDR3 protein. The sample consists of 200,000 to 250,000 distinct CDR3 sequences, around 20% of them appearing once. Time point indicated: newly diagnosed GD, antithyroid drugs for less than 3 months. With RNA extracted from PBMCs as input, the TCR library was made. The sample consisted of peripheral blood mononuclear cells (PBMCs), taken at new diagnosis, from a patient treated with antithyroid drugs. The receptors were sampled from a female donor with Graves disease.

This clonotype has a count of ten or more. The chain is built from TRBV6-1 and TRBJ2-1; 8 bases map to TRBD2. After removal of 6 bases from V and 5 bases from J, the junction contained 9 bases not matched to a gene. The germline CDR1 and CDR2 sequences are MNHNS and SASEGT. This CDR3 is 15 amino acids long. As DNA, the CDR3 is TGTGCCAGCAGCTATTCCAGCGGGGGAAACAATGAGCAGTTCTTC. Translated, it gives CASSYSSGGNNEQFF.

The sample holds many counts of this clonotype. V gene TRBV6-2 or TRBV6-3 combines with J gene TRBJ2-1; D is unresolved. The V gene's germline CDR1 is MNHEY and CDR2 SVGEGT. This CDR3 spans 13 amino acids. Trimming removed 2 bases from V and 6 bases from J, with 8 bases in between. CDR3 nucleotide sequence: TGTGCCAGCAGTTACGCCGGCTCCAATGAGCAGTTCTTC. It specifies CASSYAGSNEQFF.

This clonotype was picked up many times. This rearrangement joins TRBV3-1 to TRBJ2-1, with D hard to call. Trimming took 1 base from V and 9 from J, leaving 4 bases between them. CDR1 LGHDT and CDR2 YNNKEL come from the germline V gene (reference sequence). The CDR3 length is 11 residues. CDR3 region: CASSQASEQFF. DNA for the CDR3: TGTGCCAGCAGCCAAGCGAGTGAGCAGTTCTTC.

The sample holds many counts of this clonotype. The J gene is TRBJ1-4, the V gene TRBV7-3; unclear D gene. Germline V gene data show CDR1 as SGHTA and CDR2 as FQGTGA. This CDR3 is 16 amino acids long. Trimming left V 6 bases short and J 0 bases short, with 14 bases between. The CDR3 region has the DNA TGTGCCAGCAGTCCCATTTACACAACAACTAATGAAAAACTGTTTTTT. Translation: CASSPIYTTTNEKLFF. Full variable domain (outside the CDR3, taken from reference TRBV7-3 and TRBJ1-4): GAGVSQTPSNKVTEKGKYVELRCDPISGHTALYWYRQSLGQGPEFLIYFQGTGAADDSGLPNDRFFAVRPEGSVSTLKIQRTERGDSAVYLCASSPIYTTTNEKLFFGSGTQLSVL.

This clonotype was seen a few times. The likely explanation is a read error, given a far larger clone one base away. V is TRBV7-2 and J is TRBJ2-4; D is unclear. The length of the CDR3 is 14 residues. The V gene's germline CDR1 is SGHTA and CDR2 FQGNSA. CDR3 protein: CASSPEAALNEQLF. Written as DNA, the CDR3 is TGTGCCAGCAGCCCAGAGGCAGCGTTGAATGAGCAGCTCTTC.

This clonotype was counted only a few times. The gene calls are TRBV12-3 or TRBV12-4 and TRBJ2-3; TRBD2 agrees at 9 bases. The V and J ends lost 3 bases and 8 bases, in that order; junction bases with no gene match: 9. The CDR3 totals 15 residues. The DNA for the CDR3 is TGTGCCAGCAGTTTCGGGACTAGCCTCACGGTTACGCAGTATTTT. It yields the protein CASSFGTSLTVTQYF.

Details on this clonotype: One base separates it from a far larger clone, so it is likely a read error. The V call is TRBV28, the J call TRBJ2-1, with TRBD2 identical over 10 bases. The J call is in doubt because the DNA end fits TRBJ2-4 better. Germline-derived CDR1 and CDR2 are MDHEN and SYDVKM. CDR3 length: 16 residues. The CDR3 here is CASGNSKAGGLDIQYF. For the CDR3, the DNA is TGTGCCAGCGGTAACTCAAAAGCGGGGGGGCTGGACATTCAGTACTTC.

V gene TRBV5-1 combines with J gene TRBJ2-3; D uncertain. The CDR3 is made up of 12 amino acids. The V and J ends lost 5 bases and 1 base respectively, with 5 bases between them. Germline V CDR1 and CDR2: SGHRS, YFSETQ. The CDR3 spells CASRAGTDTQYF. CDR3 in DNA: TGCGCCAGCAGGGCGGGCACAGATACGCAGTATTTT.

This clonotype has ten or more counts. The J gene is TRBJ2-7, the V gene TRBV7-3; no clear D gene. The germline V gene encodes CDR1 SGHTA and CDR2 FQGTGA. The germline V and J ends were trimmed by 5 bases and 6 bases, with 17 bases remaining between them. The CDR3 runs to 14 residues. The DNA for the CDR3 is TGTGCCAGCAGCCACTTTGGACCGGAGAGCGAGCAGTACTTC. Its protein product is CASSHFGPESEQYF.

This clonotype was seen at least ten times. The gene calls are TRBV6-1 and TRBJ2-7; 11 bases map to TRBD2. This CDR3 is 13 amino acids long. With V trimmed by 10 bases and J by 1 base, 3 bases remained unmatched. The V gene's germline CDR1 is MNHNS and CDR2 SASEGT. The CDR3 is CATGTSGSYEQYF. In DNA, the CDR3 is TGTGCCACGGGGACTAGCGGATCCTACGAGCAGTACTTC.

This CDR3 reads CASSLLQGVFTGGYTF. The DNA for the CDR3 is TGTGCCAGCAGCTTGCTCCAGGGGGTGTTCACCGGGGGCTACACCTTC. V and J are TRBV5-5 and TRBJ1-2, with TRBD1 matching over 7 bases. CDR1 and CDR2 from the germline V gene are SGHKS and YYEKEE (reference sequence). The CDR3 has 16 residues. J gave up 8 bases and V 1 base, and 14 bases lay outside the gene matches.

In the case of this clonotype: A much bigger clone sits one base away, suggesting this may be a read error. The chain uses TRBV6-5 and TRBJ1-2; D is undetermined. Germline CDR1 is MNHEY and CDR2 is SVGAGI. This CDR3 is 15 amino acids long. The CDR3 loop reads CASSYSIWSAGGHTF. CDR3 sequence (DNA): TGTGCCAGCAGTTACTCGATTTGGTCCGCAGGTGGCCACACCTTC.

This clonotype was seen many times. The rearrangement uses TRBV27 and TRBJ2-3; 9 positions match TRBD2. The germline gives CDR1 MNHEY, CDR2 SMNVEV (reference sequence). CDR3 size: 14 residues. The ends lost 6 bases at V and 7 bases at J; junction bases unmatched: 8. CDR3 region: CASRGAGGVNTQYF. The DNA of the CDR3 is TGTGCCAGCAGGGGGGCGGGAGGGGTGAATACGCAGTATTTT.

This rearrangement joins TRBV2 to TRBJ2-3; 9 bases line up with TRBD1. CDR1 is SNHLY and CDR2 is FYNNEI in the germline V gene. This CDR3 is 15 amino acids long. Trimming at V came to 3 bases and at J to 2 bases, leaving 3 bases not matched to a gene. CDR3 nucleotides: TGTGCCAGCAGTGACACAGGGGGCGCCACAGATACGCAGTATTTT. Amino acid sequence: CASSDTGGATDTQYF.

This clonotype was seen at least ten times. The V gene is TRBV9, the J gene TRBJ2-5; D not certain. The germline V gene has CDR1 SGDLS and CDR2 YYNGEE. V gave up 3 bases and J gave up 4 bases, with 7 bases separating them. The CDR3 is made up of 12 amino acids. CDR3 nucleotides: TGTGCCAGCAGCGGCGAGACAGAGACCCAGTACTTC. Its protein is CASSGETETQYF.

The rearrangement joins TRBV10-3 to TRBJ1-5; 9 bases map to TRBD1. This CDR3 contains 16 residues. The germline V gene encodes CDR1 ENHRY and CDR2 SYGVKD. Trimming took 2 bases from V and 4 from J; bases not matched to a gene: 6. In nucleotides, the CDR3 is TGTGCCATCAGTGAGGGGAGACAGGGGGAGAATCAGCCCCAGCATTTT. It specifies CAISEGRQGENQPQHF.

In its sample, this clonotype was seen many times. The chain joins TRBV24-1 to TRBJ2-5; D is uncertain. Trimming pared 0 bases from V and 1 base from J, leaving 14 bases between. CDR3 length: 17 residues. Germline CDR1 KGHDR, CDR2 SFDVKD. The CDR3 coding sequence is TGTGCCACCAGTGATTTGCCCAACCCCAAGTCCCAAGAGACCCAGTACTTC. Translation gives CATSDLPNPKSQETQYF.

This clonotype was picked up one time. The rearrangement joins TRBV5-8 to TRBJ1-5; D might be TRBD1 (6 bases). Per the germline V gene, CDR1 is SGHTS and CDR2 is YDEGEE. The CDR3 consists of 13 residues. V gave up 5 bases and J gave up 5 bases, with 11 bases separating them. In DNA form, the CDR3 reads TGTGCCAGCAGTTCTGACAGGCATCAGCCCCAGCATTTT. Amino acids: CASSSDRHQPQHF.